The T cell receptor (beta chain) under discussion was sequenced for a study of blood T cells in healthy people across ages. The study's findings and limits: Researchers said unsorted PBMCs prevented a conclusive naive versus antigen-experienced comparison.

A J-beta primer mix and a sample-barcoded 5' primer were used in a second PCR of about 7 to 11 cycles. Each CDR3 protein gets one entry after TCRdb re-called the 5' RACE reads with MiXCR. Of around 970,000 distinct CDR3 sequences in the sample, 45% to 60% are singletons; the top ten hold about a fifth. This clonotype was counted once. Antigen: not known. This clonotype originated in a woman in her fifties or sixties in good health. The source material was blood.

CDR3 coding DNA: TGTGCCAGCAGTTTCGGTGGGGGGGGGAACACTGAAGCTTTCTTT. It yields the protein CASSFGGGGNTEAFF. J is TRBJ1-1 and V is TRBV12-3 or TRBV12-4, with D tentatively TRBD1 (5 bases). Trimming took 3 bases from V and 1 from J, leaving 12 bases between them. The CDR3 sequence is 15 residues long.